The 11 T cell receptor beta chains below were found in one sample sequenced in a study of graft-versus-host responses after intestinal transplantation. The antigens for these receptors are not known. Assay used: immunoSEQ multiplex PCR; TCRdb lists only in-frame clones, some missing. Found here are about 90,000 clones, around 93% of them singletons; the top ten hold less than 0.5%. The sample consisted of unstimulated CD8+ T cells sorted from spleen or lymph node cells, taken before intestinal transplant. These receptors were obtained from a human donor who received an intestinal transplant.

The V call is TRBV23-1, the J call TRBJ2-3; no clear D gene. TRBV23-1 is an open reading frame, and its role is uncertain. The ends were cut back, 4 bases at V and 2 bases at J, with 4 bases in the middle. The CDR3 spans 12 residues. For the CDR3, the DNA is TGCGCCAGCAGTCCGGTCACAGATACGCAGTATTTT. Protein sequence: CASSPVTDTQYF.

This chain joins TRBV6-4 and TRBJ1-2; 8 nucleotides agree with TRBD1. The J segment lost 2 bases and the V segment lost 6 bases, leaving 5 bases of the junction unmatched. CDR3 length: 14 amino acids. Germline loops: CDR1 MRHNA, CDR2 SNTAGT. The CDR3 coding sequence is TGTGCCAGCAGCCAGGGGGCCCAAAACTATGGCTACACCTTC. Its protein is CASSQGAQNYGYTF.

The chain couples TRBV27 to TRBJ2-1; D possibly corresponds to TRBD2 (6 bases). Germline CDR1 and CDR2: MNHEY and SMNVEV (reference sequence). The ends were cut back, 10 bases at V and 10 bases at J, with 17 bases in the middle. This CDR3 is 12 amino acids long. The chain's CDR3 is CATGGGLREQFF. The DNA of the CDR3 is TGTGCCACCGGCGGAGGGCTCAGGGAGCAGTTCTTC.

CDR3: CASNGQGFYDEQFF. The CDR3 DNA is TGCGCCAGCAACGGACAGGGGTTCTATGATGAGCAGTTCTTC. The rearrangement links TRBV10-1 to TRBJ2-1, with 9 bases identical to TRBD1. The CDR3 runs to 14 residues. CDR1 and CDR2 (germline): WNHNN, SYGVQD (reference sequence). The V and J ends lost 7 bases and 8 bases, in that order; junction bases with no gene match: 9.

This clone appeared a single time. The chain couples TRBV6-6 to TRBJ2-1; 10 nucleotides align to TRBD2. The germline gives CDR1 MNHNY, CDR2 SVGAGI (reference sequence). The CDR3 spans 16 residues. Trimming removed 5 bases from V and 3 bases from J; junction bases left unmatched: 7. The CDR3 DNA reads as TGTGCCAGCAGTATGGAAGCTAGCGGGAGCTACAATGAGCAGTTCTTC. Residues: CASSMEASGSYNEQFF.

The DNA for the CDR3 is TGCGCCAGCAGCTTGGGCGGGGCGAAAAACATTCAGTACTTC. Translated, it gives CASSLGGAKNIQYF. The V and J genes are TRBV5-1 and TRBJ2-4; weak D call: TRBD2 (6 bases). The length of the CDR3 is 14 residues. The V and J ends lost 0 bases and 4 bases respectively, with 8 bases between them. The germline gives CDR1 SGHRS, CDR2 YFSETQ.

In DNA form, the CDR3 reads TGTGCCACCAGGGAACAGGGCCTCCAAGAGACCCAGTACTTC. This translates into CATREQGLQETQYF. This chain connects TRBV15 to TRBJ2-5, with D possibly being TRBD1 (6 bases). Per germline, CDR1 LNHNV and CDR2 YYDKDF (reference sequence). The CDR3 is 14 residues long. V lost 6 bases and J 1 base, leaving 12 bases between the germline ends.

The chain links TRBV7-9 to TRBJ1-2; the D gene is possibly TRBD1 (5 bases). V lost 1 base to trimming and J lost 2 bases, with 17 bases between them. The CDR3 is 17 amino acids. Germline CDR1 reads SEHNR; CDR2 reads FQNEAQ (reference sequence). The CDR3 loop is CASSLGGLEGTNYGYTF. The CDR3 DNA reads TGTGCCAGCAGCTTAGGGGGCCTCGAAGGAACCAACTATGGCTACACCTTC. The full variable domain, with the rest looked up from reference TRBV7-9 and TRBJ1-2, is DTGVSQNPRHKITKRGQNVTFRCDPISEHNRLYWYRQTLGQGPEFLTYFQNEAQLEKSRLLSDRFSAERPKGSFSTLEIQRTEQGDSAMYLCASSLGGLEGTNYGYTFGSGTRLTVV.

V usage is TRBV28 and J usage is TRBJ2-7; D possibly corresponds to TRBD2 (6 bases). The CDR3 spans 14 residues. The germline V and J ends were trimmed by 4 bases and 6 bases, with 16 bases remaining between them. Germline V gives CDR1 MDHEN, CDR2 SYDVKM. DNA for the CDR3: TGTGCCAGCAGTTGGGATAGGTTGGGAGGCGAGCAGTACTTC. It specifies CASSWDRLGGEQYF.

The chain employs TRBV27 and TRBJ2-5, with 8 bases identical to TRBD1. This CDR3 spans 15 amino acids. The junction had 13 bases not matched to a gene; V was cut back by 8 bases and J by 5 bases. Per germline, CDR1 MNHEY and CDR2 SMNVEV (reference sequence). CDR3 coding DNA: TGTGCCAGCCGTGATACTTGGACAGGGATGGAGACCCAGTACTTC. Amino acid sequence: CASRDTWTGMETQYF.

The chain joins TRBV13 to TRBJ2-2; 14 bases fit TRBD2. This CDR3 comprises 17 residues. CDR1 is PRHDT, CDR2 FYEKMQ, per germline (reference sequence). With V trimmed by 5 bases and J by 6 bases, 8 bases remained unmatched. DNA of the CDR3: TGTGCCAGCAGCACCAGGGGACTAGCGGGAGTGGCCGGGGAGCTGTTTTTT. This translates into CASSTRGLAGVAGELFF. Based on the CDR3 plus reference TRBV13 and TRBJ2-2, the full variable domain is AAGVIQSPRHLIKEKRETATLKCYPIPRHDTVYWYQQGPGQDPQFLISFYEKMQSDKGSIPDRFSAQQFSDYHSELNMSSLELGDSALYFCASSTRGLAGVAGELFFGEGSRLTVL.